The next 10 T cell receptor beta chains were all read from a single sample in a study of blood T cell repertoires in COVID-19 (dated by TCRdb to about 2020). The library was generated by the immunoSEQ multiplex PCR assay. In TCRdb, the immuneACCESS table is reduced to in-frame sequences with V and J assigned. These tables do not hold every clone; where another copy was compared, an unresolved V gene accounts for under half, and the others remain unexplained. For this sample the table gives a few hundred thousand clones, of which 75% to 90% were detected only once. Roughly 2.8% of the sample comes from the top ten. Sequenced: peripheral blood. Receptor source: a woman aged 25 to 39 with COVID-19, enrolled during active disease.

The J gene is TRBJ2-1, the V gene TRBV29-1; the match to TRBD1 covers 8 bases. The CDR3 contains 15 residues. Germline trimming cut 4 bases from V and 6 bases from J; bases unmatched to any gene: 11. The germline V gene has CDR1 SQVTM and CDR2 ANQGSEA. The CDR3: CSVGGSRTGSNEQFF. The DNA of the CDR3 is TGCAGCGTTGGGGGGTCCAGGACAGGGAGCAATGAGCAGTTCTTC.

The rearrangement joins TRBV9 to TRBJ2-1; D possibly corresponds to TRBD1 (6 bases). Germline lookup yields CDR1 SGDLS and CDR2 YYNGEE. This CDR3 spans 15 amino acids. V lost 4 bases to trimming and J lost 0 bases, with 11 bases between them. In DNA, the CDR3 is TGTGCCAGCAGCCAACGGACAGCCTCCTACAATGAGCAGTTCTTC. This translates into CASSQRTASYNEQFF.

This chain joins TRBV6-5 and TRBJ1-1; D is undetermined. Germline CDR1 and CDR2: MNHEY and SVGAGI. This CDR3 comprises 15 residues. The V and J ends lost 8 bases and 10 bases respectively, with 26 bases between them. This CDR3 is CASLPGPGNLLAAFF. CDR3 bases: TGTGCCAGCCTTCCCGGACCGGGGAATTTACTTGCAGCTTTCTTT.

The chain couples TRBV7-2 to TRBJ1-3; a weak D match, TRBD1 (6 bases). CDR3 length equals 16 residues. Per germline, CDR1 SGHTA and CDR2 FQGNSA. The V gene lost 5 bases and the J gene lost 0 bases, with 14 bases spanning the gap. CDR3 nucleotides: TGTGCCAGCAGCACGCTCGGACAGAGCTCTGGAAACACCATATATTTT. As protein: CASSTLGQSSGNTIYF.

This clone was seen more than once but under ten times. The chain couples TRBV12-3 or TRBV12-4 to TRBJ1-5; D is possibly TRBD1 (6 bases). This CDR3 contains 12 residues. Trimming stripped 5 bases from V and 7 bases from J, with 9 bases between. CDR3 DNA sequence: TGTGCCAGCAGTGGCGACAGGCAGCCCCAGCATTTT. As protein: CASSGDRQPQHF.

The gene calls are TRBV5-4 and TRBJ2-3; 13 nucleotides align to TRBD2. CDR3 size: 16 residues. Unmatched junction bases numbered 10, after V lost 7 bases and J lost 5 bases. Germline V gene sequence: CDR1 SGHNT, CDR2 YYREEE (reference sequence). CDR3 sequence (DNA): TGTGCCAGCTCAGGACTAGCGGGAGAGGGGTTAGATACGCAGTATTTT. Residues: CASSGLAGEGLDTQYF.

This clone has just one count. J is TRBJ1-2 and V is TRBV2, with a weak D call TRBD1 (6 bases). The V and J ends lost 7 bases and 10 bases respectively, with 16 bases between them. The germline V gene encodes CDR1 SNHLY and CDR2 FYNNEI. The CDR3 is made up of 12 amino acids. The CDR3 bases are TGTGCCAGCACGGACAGTTTCGTAGCCTACACCTTC. As protein: CASTDSFVAYTF.

The chain recombines TRBV18 with TRBJ2-7; TRBD2 matches at 11 bases. The germline V gene has CDR1 KGHSH and CDR2 LQKENI. The V and J ends lost 5 bases and 3 bases, in that order; junction bases with no gene match: 6. This CDR3 contains 15 residues. In DNA, the CDR3 is TGTGCCAGCTCAGTGACTAGCGGGACGAACTACGAGCAGTACTTC. This codes for CASSVTSGTNYEQYF.

The chain links TRBV11-2 to TRBJ1-5; D is possibly TRBD1 (5 bases). Germline CDR1 is SGHAT and CDR2 is FQNNGV. This CDR3 is built from 15 residues. Trimming pared 5 bases from V and 1 base from J, leaving 12 bases between. The CDR3 here is CASSLLGGSNQPQHF. The DNA of the CDR3 is TGTGCCAGCAGCCTGTTGGGGGGAAGCAATCAGCCCCAGCATTTT.

The rearrangement links TRBV10-3 to TRBJ1-1; TRBD1 matches at 7 bases. CDR1 is ENHRY and CDR2 is SYGVKD in the germline V gene. The CDR3 runs to 13 residues. V gave up 6 bases and J gave up 8 bases; unmatched junction bases: 9. In nucleotides, the CDR3 is TGTGCCATCAGCGGACAGGTCACAGTCGAAGCTTTCTTT. As protein: CAISGQVTVEAFF.